A single sample gave rise to the 12 T cell receptor beta chains below, sequenced in a study of blood T cell repertoires in COVID-19. Libraries were prepared by immunoSEQ multiplex PCR; TCRdb keeps only in-frame clonotypes and omits some of them. The data show approximately 210,000 clones, over 75% seen once. The specimen sequenced was peripheral blood. The origin of the receptors is a man between 40 and 49 years old with active or convalescent COVID-19.

V and J are TRBV27 and TRBJ2-3; TRBD2 is a possible D gene (6 bases). Germline lookup yields CDR1 MNHEY and CDR2 SMNVEV (reference sequence). V lost 5 bases, J lost 3 bases, and 18 bases lay in between. The CDR3 consists of 16 residues. The CDR3 DNA is TGTGCCAGCAGTCCCCAACGACTAGTAACAACAGATACGCAGTATTTT. Encoded protein: CASSPQRLVTTDTQYF.

The sample holds one count of this clone. V gene TRBV29-1 combines with J gene TRBJ2-7, with a weak D call TRBD2 (5 bases). V lost 5 bases and J 2 bases, leaving 16 bases between the germline ends. The CDR3 has 14 amino acids. CDR1 is SQVTM and CDR2 is ANQGSEA in the germline V gene. CDR3 protein: CSVRRSSQTYEQYF. CDR3 sequence (DNA): TGCAGCGTTCGGAGGTCGAGTCAAACCTACGAGCAGTACTTC.

The J gene is TRBJ2-1, the V gene TRBV2; 9 nucleotides agree with TRBD2. Germline CDR1 SNHLY, CDR2 FYNNEI. The CDR3 length is 15 residues. Losses at the gene ends were 4 bases for V and 6 bases for J; bases not matched to a gene: 7. DNA for the CDR3: TGTGCCAGCAGTGGGGTAGCGGGGGTAGGCAATGAGCAGTTCTTC. Residues: CASSGVAGVGNEQFF.

This clone has just a few counts. The rearrangement links TRBV2 to TRBJ1-1, with 9 bases matching TRBD1. The V gene end was trimmed by 7 bases and the J gene end by 4 bases; junction bases not matched to a gene: 10. Per germline, CDR1 SNHLY and CDR2 FYNNEI. The CDR3 totals 15 residues. The CDR3 DNA follows: TGTGCCAGCACATACCCGGGACAGGGCAGCACTGAAGCTTTCTTT. Amino acid sequence: CASTYPGQGSTEAFF.

The table lists this clone with many counts. CDR3 sequence reads: CASSLSGQGWNEQFF. The CDR3 DNA follows: TGTGCCAGCAGTCTTTCGGGACAGGGGTGGAATGAGCAGTTCTTC. The J gene is TRBJ2-1, the V gene TRBV9; 10 bases align to TRBD1. This CDR3 region has 15 residues. In germline, CDR1 is SGDLS, CDR2 YYNGEE. V lost 5 bases, J lost 7 bases, and 9 bases stayed unmatched.

V is TRBV14 and J is TRBJ1-2; a weak D match, TRBD1 (5 bases). V lost 5 bases and J lost 3, with 16 bases in between. This CDR3 spans 15 amino acids. The germline CDR1 and CDR2 sequences are SGHDN and FVKESK. CDR3 protein: CASSDGLGRHYGYTF. In DNA, the CDR3 is TGTGCCAGCAGCGACGGGTTGGGGCGCCACTATGGCTACACCTTC.

This chain uses TRBV3-1 (or the pseudogene TRBV3-2) with TRBJ2-2; D is uncertain. V was shortened by 5 bases and J by 1 base, with 11 bases between the two germline ends. CDR1 and CDR2 (germline): LGHDT, YNNKEL (reference sequence). The CDR3 contains 15 residues. The CDR3 nucleotides read TGTGCCAGCAGCTTACAGAGATGGAACACCGGGGAGCTGTTTTTT. Amino acid sequence: CASSLQRWNTGELFF.

V gene TRBV12-3 or TRBV12-4 combines with J gene TRBJ2-5; unclear D gene. The CDR3 totals 13 residues. Trimming removed 2 bases from V and 3 bases from J, with 7 bases in between. DNA for the CDR3: TGTGCCAGCAGTTTATTCGCTAAAGAGACCCAGTACTTC. Its translation is CASSLFAKETQYF.

The chain links TRBV4-1 to TRBJ2-7, with TRBD2 as a possible D gene (6 bases). The CDR3 consists of 16 residues. Germline values: CDR1 MGHRA, CDR2 YSYEKL. With 0 bases removed from V and 2 bases from J, the gap between germline ends came to 14 bases. The CDR3 coding sequence is TGCGCCAGCAGCCAAGATGGCAGGGAGGCGGCCTACGAGCAGTACTTC. It is translated as CASSQDGREAAYEQYF.

The chain's CDR3 is CAIRNEHRYTEAFF. DNA for the CDR3: TGTGCCATCAGGAACGAACACAGGTACACTGAAGCTTTCTTT. V usage is TRBV10-3 and J usage is TRBJ1-1; D possibly corresponds to TRBD1 (5 bases). This CDR3 contains 14 residues. V dropped 6 bases and J dropped 3 bases, with 14 bases sitting between them. CDR1 and CDR2 (germline): ENHRY, SYGVKD.

This chain uses TRBV6-5 with TRBJ2-2; 7 nucleotides match TRBD1. The germline V gene has CDR1 MNHEY and CDR2 SVGAGI. This CDR3 contains 15 residues. J gave up 7 bases and V 2 bases, and 7 bases lay outside the gene matches. For the CDR3, the DNA is TGTGCCAGCAGTTACGGGCAGGGGGTAAACGGGGAGCTGTTTTTT. It specifies CASSYGQGVNGELFF.

The V and J genes are TRBV28 and TRBJ1-5, with 7 bases lining up with TRBD1. The CDR3 has 13 amino acids. Germline CDR1 MDHEN, CDR2 SYDVKM. V lost 3 bases and J lost 6; bases outside the gene matches: 2. The CDR3 loop reads CASSLTGRQPQHF. The CDR3 coding sequence is TGTGCCAGCAGTTTGACAGGGCGTCAGCCCCAGCATTTT.